Listed below are T cell receptor beta chains from one sample, sequenced in a study of response to subunit inactivated influenza vaccine. Each CDR3 protein gets one entry after TCRdb re-called the RT-PCR reads with MiXCR. The sample has 590,000 or so distinct CDR3 sequences, 12% to 15% seen once. This specimen was PBMCs from blood, taken approximately 15 days before vaccination. The receptors were gathered from a man between 45 and 60 years old who received an inactivated influenza vaccine. Each CDR3 is given with its conserved first and last residue. D genes are given only for firm matches. Not all rows give a size; the values are once, few, many and, for expanded clones, a class.

V gene: TRBV4-3
clone size: NA
D gene: NA
J gene: TRBJ1-5
CDR3 DNA: TGCGCCAGCAGCCAAGAGAGGTTTCAGCCCCAGCATTTT
CDR3 protein: CASSQERFQPQHF

V gene: TRBV12-3/TRBV12-4
clone size: few
D gene: NA
J gene: TRBJ2-7
CDR3 DNA: TGTGCCAGCAGTACCTTAGATTCGGGCGAGCAGTACTTC
CDR3 protein: CASSTLDSGEQYF

V gene: TRBV20-1
clone size: once
D gene: NA
J gene: TRBJ2-3
CDR3 DNA: TGCAGTGCTCGTCTTTGGGGGCTCGATACGCACTATTTT
CDR3 protein: CSARLWGLDTHYF

V gene: TRBV20-1
clone size: few
D gene: NA
J gene: TRBJ1-1
CDR3 DNA: TGCAGTGCTAGCCCGGATAACACTGAAGCTTTCTTT
CDR3 protein: CSASPDNTEAFF

V gene: TRBV9
clone size: NA
D gene: NA
J gene: TRBJ2-3
CDR3 DNA: TGTGCCAGCAGCGTAGCTGGTTCAGGGACGGATACGCAGTATTTT
CDR3 protein: CASSVAGSGTDTQYF

V gene: TRBV28
clone size: NA
D gene: NA
J gene: TRBJ2-5
CDR3 DNA: TGTGCCAGCAGTTTTGGTAGTGGGGAGACCCAGTACTTC
CDR3 protein: CASSFGSGETQYF

V gene: TRBV7-9
clone size: NA
D gene: NA
J gene: TRBJ1-1
CDR3 DNA: TGTGCCAGCAGCTTACAGACGCAGGGCTTTGCTATCTTT
CDR3 protein: CASSLQTQGFAIF

V gene: TRBV12-3/TRBV12-4
clone size: many
D gene: NA
J gene: TRBJ2-3
CDR3 DNA: TGTGCCAGCAGTTTTGGGAGTGCAGATACGCAGTATTTT
CDR3 protein: CASSFGSADTQYF

V gene: TRBV29-1
clone size: few
D gene: TRBD2
J gene: TRBJ2-2
CDR3 DNA: TGCAGCGTTGGGAGCGGGGCGAGCGACACCGGGGAGCTGTTTTTT
CDR3 protein: CSVGSGASDTGELFF

V gene: TRBV2
clone size: NA
D gene: TRBD2
J gene: TRBJ2-5
CDR3 DNA: TGTGCCAGCAGTGATGCTAGCGGGGGCGAGACCCAGTACTTC
CDR3 protein: CASSDASGGETQYF

V gene: TRBV28
clone size: many
D gene: NA
J gene: TRBJ2-1
CDR3 DNA: TGTGCCACGACGTCCCTTATAGAGGGTGAGCAGTTCTTC
CDR3 protein: CATTSLIEGEQFF

V gene: TRBV3-1
clone size: NA
D gene: NA
J gene: TRBJ2-3
CDR3 DNA: TGTGCCAGCAGCCAAGGTTTCCGAACAGATACGCAGTATTTT
CDR3 protein: CASSQGFRTDTQYF

V gene: TRBV28
clone size: NA
D gene: TRBD1
J gene: TRBJ2-1
CDR3 DNA: TGTGCCAGCAGTTTACTGGTGGGGACAGGGGGGGAGAATGAGCAGTTCTTC
CDR3 protein: CASSLLVGTGGENEQFF

V gene: TRBV2
clone size: many
D gene: NA
J gene: TRBJ1-1
CDR3 DNA: TGTGCCAGCAGGCTAGAGGGGAACACTGAAGCTTTCTTT
CDR3 protein: CASRLEGNTEAFF

V gene: TRBV2
clone size: NA
D gene: NA
J gene: TRBJ1-2
CDR3 DNA: TGTGCCAGCAGTGCCGACGGTACCTATGGCTACACCTTC
CDR3 protein: CASSADGTYGYTF

V gene: TRBV7-2
clone size: NA
D gene: NA
J gene: TRBJ1-6
CDR3 DNA: TGTGCCAGCAGCTTGAGCATCGATTCACCCCTCCACTTT
CDR3 protein: CASSLSIDSPLHF

V gene: TRBV5-1
clone size: NA
D gene: NA
J gene: TRBJ2-7
CDR3 DNA: TGCGCCAGCAGCCCCCGAATAGGTACCTACGAGCAGTACTTC
CDR3 protein: CASSPRIGTYEQYF

V gene: TRBV4-3
clone size: once
D gene: TRBD1
J gene: TRBJ2-2
CDR3 DNA: TGCGCCAGCAGCTTGCGAGGGACAGGCAACACGAACACCGGGGAGCTGTTTTTT
CDR3 protein: CASSLRGTGNTNTGELFF

V gene: TRBV29-1
clone size: NA
D gene: TRBD2
J gene: TRBJ2-1
CDR3 DNA: TGCAGCGTTGAAGGGACTAGCGGGGAGTACAATGAGCAGTTCTTC
CDR3 protein: CSVEGTSGEYNEQFF

V gene: TRBV27
clone size: NA
D gene: NA
J gene: TRBJ2-2
CDR3 DNA: TGTGCCAGCAGCGAGACCCCTCCTTGGACCGGGGAGCTGTTTTTT
CDR3 protein: CASSETPPWTGELFF

V gene: TRBV5-1
clone size: NA
D gene: NA
J gene: TRBJ1-4
CDR3 DNA: TGCGCCAGCAGCTTCTCTTTGGGTGAAAAACTGTTTTTT
CDR3 protein: CASSFSLGEKLFF

V gene: TRBV6-2/TRBV6-3
clone size: NA
D gene: NA
J gene: TRBJ1-6
CDR3 DNA: TGTGCCAGCGCGTTGGACAGTTCCGAACCCCTCCACTTT
CDR3 protein: CASALDSSEPLHF

V gene: TRBV30
clone size: NA
D gene: TRBD2
J gene: TRBJ2-7
CDR3 DNA: TGTGCCTGGAGGACTAGCGGGGCTAGCTCCTACGAGCAGTACTTC
CDR3 protein: CAWRTSGASSYEQYF

V gene: TRBV27
clone size: NA
D gene: TRBD1
J gene: TRBJ1-2
CDR3 DNA: TGTGCCAGCAGTTCTACAGGGGGACCCTACTATGGCTACACCTTC
CDR3 protein: CASSSTGGPYYGYTF

V gene: TRBV15
clone size: NA
D gene: TRBD1
J gene: TRBJ2-1
CDR3 DNA: TGTGCCACCAGTAAGGGACAGGGATACAATGAGCAGTTCTTC
CDR3 protein: CATSKGQGYNEQFF

V gene: TRBV2
clone size: NA
D gene: NA
J gene: TRBJ2-5
CDR3 DNA: TGTGCCAGCAGACTGGGCCGCGTTCTCCAAGAGACCCAGTACTTC
CDR3 protein: CASRLGRVLQETQYF

V gene: TRBV12-3/TRBV12-4
clone size: NA
D gene: NA
J gene: TRBJ2-4
CDR3 DNA: TGTGCCAGCAGTTTAGGCTTGCGACAGCATCAGTACTTC
CDR3 protein: CASSLGLRQHQYF

V gene: TRBV5-8
clone size: few
D gene: NA
J gene: TRBJ2-6
CDR3 DNA: TGTGCCAGCAGCTTGGCTTACTCTGGGGCCAACGTCCTGACTTTC
CDR3 protein: CASSLAYSGANVLTF

V gene: TRBV28
clone size: NA
D gene: NA
J gene: TRBJ1-1
CDR3 DNA: TGTGCCAGCAGTTTGTTGGGAACCAGGGCTTTCTTT
CDR3 protein: CASSLLGTRAFF